This T cell receptor (beta chain) derives from a study of CD8+CD57+ T cells in acquired aplastic anemia. At the level of the study: Yields of DNA that came from sorted CD4+ and CD8+ cells averaged approximately 3.5 ug.

This clonotype has only a few counts. Genomic DNA, serving as template, underwent TCR beta VDJ and CDR3 profiling. A single record per CDR3 protein comes from TCRdb applying MiXCR to the reads. The table includes some 210,000 distinct CDR3 sequences, 61% detected once. The V gene's germline CDR1 is DFQATT and CDR2 SNEGSKA (reference sequence). Trimming removed 4 bases at V and 9 bases at J, with 16 bases between. This CDR3 has 14 amino acids. The chain joins TRBV20-1 to TRBJ1-6, with D perhaps TRBD1 (6 bases). The sequenced sample consisted of sorted CD4+, CD8+, or CD8+CD57+ T cells (not recorded which) from PBMCs. The clonotype originates from a human donor in good health. The CDR3 DNA follows: TGCAGTGCTAAGGACAGACCGGAGAGTTCACCCCTCCACTTT. This gives the protein CSAKDRPESSPLHF.